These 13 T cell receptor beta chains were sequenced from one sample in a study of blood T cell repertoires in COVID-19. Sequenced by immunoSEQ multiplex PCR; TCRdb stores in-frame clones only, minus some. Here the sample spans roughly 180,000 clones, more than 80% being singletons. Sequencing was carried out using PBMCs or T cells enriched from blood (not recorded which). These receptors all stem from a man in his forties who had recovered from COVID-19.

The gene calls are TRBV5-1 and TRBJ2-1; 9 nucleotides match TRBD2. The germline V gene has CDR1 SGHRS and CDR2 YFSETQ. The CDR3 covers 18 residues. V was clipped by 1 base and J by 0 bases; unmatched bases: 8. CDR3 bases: TGCGCCAGCAGCTTGTTCTCTAGCGGGGACGCCTCCTACAATGAGCAGTTCTTC. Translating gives CASSLFSSGDASYNEQFF.

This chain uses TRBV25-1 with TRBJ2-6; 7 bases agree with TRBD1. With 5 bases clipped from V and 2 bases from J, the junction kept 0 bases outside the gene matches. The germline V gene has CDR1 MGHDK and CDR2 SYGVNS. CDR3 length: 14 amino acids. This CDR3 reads CASSTGAGANVLTF. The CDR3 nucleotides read TGTGCCAGCAGTACAGGGGCTGGGGCCAACGTCCTGACTTTC.

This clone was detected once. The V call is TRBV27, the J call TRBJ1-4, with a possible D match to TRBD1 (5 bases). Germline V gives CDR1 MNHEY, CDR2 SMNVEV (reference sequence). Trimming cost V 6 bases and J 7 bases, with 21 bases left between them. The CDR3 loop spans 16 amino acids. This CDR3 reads CASSLTGSHRGEKLFF. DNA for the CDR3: TGTGCCAGCAGCTTAACAGGTAGCCACCGTGGTGAAAAACTGTTTTTT.

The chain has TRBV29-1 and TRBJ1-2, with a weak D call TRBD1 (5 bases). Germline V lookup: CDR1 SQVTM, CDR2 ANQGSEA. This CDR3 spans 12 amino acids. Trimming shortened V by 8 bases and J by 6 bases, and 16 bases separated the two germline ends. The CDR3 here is CSSPRGEDGYTF. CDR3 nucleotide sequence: TGCAGCTCCCCGCGGGGGGAAGATGGCTACACCTTC.

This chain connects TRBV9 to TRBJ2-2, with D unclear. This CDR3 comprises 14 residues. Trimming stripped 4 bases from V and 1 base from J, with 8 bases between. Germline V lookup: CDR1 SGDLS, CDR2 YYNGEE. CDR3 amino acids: CASSSLQNTGELFF. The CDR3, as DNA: TGTGCCAGCAGCAGCCTCCAGAACACCGGGGAGCTGTTTTTT.

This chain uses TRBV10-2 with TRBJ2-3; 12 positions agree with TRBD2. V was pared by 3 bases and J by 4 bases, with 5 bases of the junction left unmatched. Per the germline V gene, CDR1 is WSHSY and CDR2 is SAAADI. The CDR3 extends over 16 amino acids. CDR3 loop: CASSDWTSGTADTQYF. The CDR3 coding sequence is TGCGCCAGCAGTGATTGGACTAGCGGGACCGCAGATACGCAGTATTTT.

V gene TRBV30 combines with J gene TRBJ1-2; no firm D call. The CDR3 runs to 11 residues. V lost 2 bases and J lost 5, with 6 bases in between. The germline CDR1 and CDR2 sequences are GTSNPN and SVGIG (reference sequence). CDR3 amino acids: CAWSPTYGYTF. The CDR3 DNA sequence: TGTGCCTGGAGTCCTACTTATGGCTACACCTTC.

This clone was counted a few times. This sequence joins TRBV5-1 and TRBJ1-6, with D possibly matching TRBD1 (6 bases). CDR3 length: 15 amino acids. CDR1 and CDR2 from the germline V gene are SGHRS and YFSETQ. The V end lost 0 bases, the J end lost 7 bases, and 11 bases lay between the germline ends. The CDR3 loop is CASSLGDMVNSPLHF. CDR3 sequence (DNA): TGCGCCAGCAGCTTGGGGGACATGGTAAATTCACCCCTCCACTTT. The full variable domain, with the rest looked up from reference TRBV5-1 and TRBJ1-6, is KAGVTQTPRYLIKTRGQQVTLSCSPISGHRSVSWYQQTPGQGLQFLFEYFSETQRNKGNFPGRFSGRQFSNSRSEMNVSTLELGDSALYLCASSLGDMVNSPLHFGNGTRLTVT.

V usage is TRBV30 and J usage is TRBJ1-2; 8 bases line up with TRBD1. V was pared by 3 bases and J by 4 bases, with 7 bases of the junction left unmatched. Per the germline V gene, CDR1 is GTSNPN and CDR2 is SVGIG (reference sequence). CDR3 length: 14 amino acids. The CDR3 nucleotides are TGTGCCTGGAGCGGACAGGGTTACCTCTATGGCTACACCTTC. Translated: CAWSGQGYLYGYTF.

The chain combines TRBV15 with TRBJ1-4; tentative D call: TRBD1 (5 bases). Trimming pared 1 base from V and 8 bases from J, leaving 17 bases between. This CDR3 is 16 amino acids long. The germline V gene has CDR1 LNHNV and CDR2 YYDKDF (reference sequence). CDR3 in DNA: TGTGCCACCAGCAGAGGGTCTACAGGAGGGAGGGAAAAACTGTTTTTT. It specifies CATSRGSTGGREKLFF.

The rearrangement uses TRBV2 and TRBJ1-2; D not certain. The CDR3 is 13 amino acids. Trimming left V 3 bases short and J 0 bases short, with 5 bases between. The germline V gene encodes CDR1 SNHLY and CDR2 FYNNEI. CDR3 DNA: TGTGCCAGCAGTGATTCGGCTAACTATGGCTACACCTTC. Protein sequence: CASSDSANYGYTF.

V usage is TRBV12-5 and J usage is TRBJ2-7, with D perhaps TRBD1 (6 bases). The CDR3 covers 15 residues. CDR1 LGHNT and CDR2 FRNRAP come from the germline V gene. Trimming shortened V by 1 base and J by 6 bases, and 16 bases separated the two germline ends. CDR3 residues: CASGLEQGRGAEQYF. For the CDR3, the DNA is TGTGCTAGTGGTTTGGAACAGGGAAGAGGGGCCGAGCAGTACTTC.

The CDR3 reads CASSLQGYGGELFF. CDR3 coding DNA: TGTGCCAGCAGTCTTCAGGGGTATGGCGGGGAGCTGTTTTTT. The rearrangement uses TRBV27 and TRBJ2-2, with D maybe TRBD1 (6 bases). The CDR3 is made up of 14 amino acids. V was cut by 5 bases and J by 7 bases, with 14 bases left in between. The V gene's germline CDR1 is MNHEY and CDR2 SMNVEV (reference sequence).